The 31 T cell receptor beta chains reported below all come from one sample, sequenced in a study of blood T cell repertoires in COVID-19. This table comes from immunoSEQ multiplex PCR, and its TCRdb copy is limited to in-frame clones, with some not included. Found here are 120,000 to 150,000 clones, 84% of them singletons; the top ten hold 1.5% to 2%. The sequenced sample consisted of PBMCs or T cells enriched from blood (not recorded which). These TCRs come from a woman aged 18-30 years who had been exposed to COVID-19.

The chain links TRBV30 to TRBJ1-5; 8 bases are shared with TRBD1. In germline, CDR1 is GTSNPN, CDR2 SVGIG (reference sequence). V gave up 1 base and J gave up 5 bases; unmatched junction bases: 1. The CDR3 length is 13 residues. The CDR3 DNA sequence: TGTGCCTGGAGTGAACAGGGGGATCAGCCCCAGCATTTT. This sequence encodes CAWSEQGDQPQHF.

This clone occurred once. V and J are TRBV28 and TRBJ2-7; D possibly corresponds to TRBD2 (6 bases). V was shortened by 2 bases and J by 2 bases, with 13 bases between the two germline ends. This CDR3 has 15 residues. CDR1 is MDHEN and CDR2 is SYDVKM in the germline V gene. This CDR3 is CASSLGGSNPYEQYF. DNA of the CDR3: TGTGCCAGCAGTTTAGGGGGGAGCAACCCCTACGAGCAGTACTTC.

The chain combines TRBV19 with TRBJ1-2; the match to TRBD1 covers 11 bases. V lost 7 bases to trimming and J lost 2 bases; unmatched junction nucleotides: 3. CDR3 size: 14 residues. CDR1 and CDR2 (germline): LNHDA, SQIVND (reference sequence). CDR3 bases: TGTGCCAGTACCAGGGACAGGGGGAACTATGGCTACACCTTC. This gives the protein CASTRDRGNYGYTF.

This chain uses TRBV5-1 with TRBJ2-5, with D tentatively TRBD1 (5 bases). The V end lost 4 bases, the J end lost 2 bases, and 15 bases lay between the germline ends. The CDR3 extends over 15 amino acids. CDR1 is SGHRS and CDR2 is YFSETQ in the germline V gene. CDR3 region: CASSNGAAGQETQYF. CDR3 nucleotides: TGCGCCAGCAGCAATGGGGCGGCAGGGCAAGAGACCCAGTACTTC.

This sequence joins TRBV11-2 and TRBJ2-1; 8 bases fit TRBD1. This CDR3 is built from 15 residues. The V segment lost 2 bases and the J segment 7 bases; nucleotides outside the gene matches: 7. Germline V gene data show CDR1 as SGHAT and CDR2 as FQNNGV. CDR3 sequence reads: CASSLRDRGGNEQFF. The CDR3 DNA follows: TGTGCCAGCAGCTTAAGAGACAGGGGTGGGAATGAGCAGTTCTTC.

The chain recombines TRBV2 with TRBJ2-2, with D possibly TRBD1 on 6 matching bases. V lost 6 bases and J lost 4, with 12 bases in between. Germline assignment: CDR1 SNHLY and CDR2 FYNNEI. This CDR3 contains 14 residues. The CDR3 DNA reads TGTGCCAGCAGGGAGACAGGTTCCACCGGGGAGCTGTTTTTT. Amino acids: CASRETGSTGELFF.

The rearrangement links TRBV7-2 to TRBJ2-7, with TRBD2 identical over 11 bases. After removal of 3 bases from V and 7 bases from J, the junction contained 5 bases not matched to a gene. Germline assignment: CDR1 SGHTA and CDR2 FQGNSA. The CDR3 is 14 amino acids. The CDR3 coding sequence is TGTGCCAGCAGCTTGACTAGCGGGACTCGAGAGCAGTACTTC. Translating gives CASSLTSGTREQYF.

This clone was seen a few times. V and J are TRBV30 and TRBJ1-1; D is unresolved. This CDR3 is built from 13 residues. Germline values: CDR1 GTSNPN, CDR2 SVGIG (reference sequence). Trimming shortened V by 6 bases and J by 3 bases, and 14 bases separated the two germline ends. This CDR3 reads CACNLLPHTEAFF. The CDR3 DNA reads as TGTGCCTGTAATCTTCTTCCCCACACTGAAGCTTTCTTT.

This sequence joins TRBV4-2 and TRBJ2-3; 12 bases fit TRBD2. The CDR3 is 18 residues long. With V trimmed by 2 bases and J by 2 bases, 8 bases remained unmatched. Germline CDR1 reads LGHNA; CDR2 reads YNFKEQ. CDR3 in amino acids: CASSQLAGGPQNTDTQYF. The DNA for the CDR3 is TGTGCCAGCAGCCAACTAGCGGGAGGGCCTCAAAACACAGATACGCAGTATTTT.

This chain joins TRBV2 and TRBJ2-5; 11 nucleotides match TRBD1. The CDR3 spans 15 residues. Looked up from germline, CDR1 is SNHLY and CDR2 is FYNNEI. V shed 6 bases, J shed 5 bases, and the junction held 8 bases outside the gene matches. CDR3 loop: CASSPGQGAFETQYF. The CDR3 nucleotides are TGTGCCAGCAGCCCCGGACAGGGGGCTTTTGAGACCCAGTACTTC.

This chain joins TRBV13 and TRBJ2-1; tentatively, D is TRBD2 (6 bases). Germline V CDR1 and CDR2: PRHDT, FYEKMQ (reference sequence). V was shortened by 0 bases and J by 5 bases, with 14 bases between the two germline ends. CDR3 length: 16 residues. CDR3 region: CASSLGVSGGHNEQFF. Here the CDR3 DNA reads TGTGCCAGCAGCTTAGGCGTTAGCGGAGGGCACAATGAGCAGTTCTTC. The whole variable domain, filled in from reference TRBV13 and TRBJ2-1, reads AAGVIQSPRHLIKEKRETATLKCYPIPRHDTVYWYQQGPGQDPQFLISFYEKMQSDKGSIPDRFSAQQFSDYHSELNMSSLELGDSALYFCASSLGVSGGHNEQFFGPGTRLTVL.

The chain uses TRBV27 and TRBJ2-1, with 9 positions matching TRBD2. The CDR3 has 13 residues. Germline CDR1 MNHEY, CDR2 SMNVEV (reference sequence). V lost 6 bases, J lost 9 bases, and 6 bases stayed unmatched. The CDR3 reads CASSLLAGIEQFF. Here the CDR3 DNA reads TGTGCCAGCAGCTTGCTAGCGGGGATTGAGCAGTTCTTC.

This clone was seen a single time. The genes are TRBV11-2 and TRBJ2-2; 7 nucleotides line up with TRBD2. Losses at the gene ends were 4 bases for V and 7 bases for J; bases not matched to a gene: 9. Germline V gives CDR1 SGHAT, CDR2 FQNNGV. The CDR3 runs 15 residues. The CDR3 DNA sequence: TGTGCCAGCAGCTCGGGGGGTCAGGGAGGCGGGGAGCTGTTTTTT. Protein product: CASSSGGQGGGELFF. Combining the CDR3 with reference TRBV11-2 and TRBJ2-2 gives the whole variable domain EAGVAQSPRYKIIEKRQSVAFWCNPISGHATLYWYQQILGQGPKLLIQFQNNGVVDDSQLPKDRFSAERLKGVDSTLKIQPAKLEDSAVYLCASSSGGQGGGELFFGEGSRLTVL.

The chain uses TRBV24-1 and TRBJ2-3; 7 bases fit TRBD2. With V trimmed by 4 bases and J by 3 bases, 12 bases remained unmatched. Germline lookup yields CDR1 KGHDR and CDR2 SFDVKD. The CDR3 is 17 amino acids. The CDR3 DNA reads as TGTGCCACCAGTGACCGGGGACGCCCGGGGGGTACAGATACGCAGTATTTT. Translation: CATSDRGRPGGTDTQYF.

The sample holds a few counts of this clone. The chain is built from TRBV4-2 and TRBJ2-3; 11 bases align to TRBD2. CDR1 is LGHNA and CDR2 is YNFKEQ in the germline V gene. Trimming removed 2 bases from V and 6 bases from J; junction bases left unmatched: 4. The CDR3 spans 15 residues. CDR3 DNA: TGTGCCAGCAGCCAAACTAGCGGGAGTGCGGATACGCAGTATTTT. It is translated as CASSQTSGSADTQYF.

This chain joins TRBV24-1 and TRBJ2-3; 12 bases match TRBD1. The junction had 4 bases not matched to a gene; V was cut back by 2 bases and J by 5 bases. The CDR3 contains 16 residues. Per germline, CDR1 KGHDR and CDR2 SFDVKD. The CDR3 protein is CATSDWGTGGIDTQYF. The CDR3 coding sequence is TGTGCCACCAGTGATTGGGGGACAGGGGGCATAGATACGCAGTATTTT.

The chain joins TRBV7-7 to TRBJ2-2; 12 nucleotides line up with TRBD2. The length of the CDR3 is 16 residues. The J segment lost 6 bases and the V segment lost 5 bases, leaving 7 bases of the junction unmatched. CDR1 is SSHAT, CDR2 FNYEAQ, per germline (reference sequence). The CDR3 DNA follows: TGTGCCAGCAGCCAAGCGACTAGCGGGAGACCCGGGGAGCTGTTTTTT. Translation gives CASSQATSGRPGELFF.

The CDR3 loop is CASSPSSTGKTEAFF. CDR3 sequence (DNA): TGTGCCAGCAGCCCTAGCTCGACAGGGAAGACTGAAGCTTTCTTT. This rearrangement joins TRBV9 to TRBJ1-1; TRBD1 agrees at 7 bases. The CDR3 is made up of 15 amino acids. V gave up 4 bases and J gave up 5 bases; unmatched junction bases: 11. Germline V lookup: CDR1 SGDLS, CDR2 YYNGEE.

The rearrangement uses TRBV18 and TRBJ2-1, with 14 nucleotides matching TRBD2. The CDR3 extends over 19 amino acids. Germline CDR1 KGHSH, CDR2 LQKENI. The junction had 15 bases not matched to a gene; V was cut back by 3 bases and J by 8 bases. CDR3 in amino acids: CASSPVRTSGRRKGDEQFF. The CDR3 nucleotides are TGTGCCAGCTCACCGGTTCGGACTAGCGGGAGGAGGAAGGGGGATGAGCAGTTCTTC.

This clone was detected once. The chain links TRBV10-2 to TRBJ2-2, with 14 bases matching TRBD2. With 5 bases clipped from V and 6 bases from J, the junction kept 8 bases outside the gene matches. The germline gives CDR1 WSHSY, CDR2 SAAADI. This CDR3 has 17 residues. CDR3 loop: CASSTGTSGRGAGELFF. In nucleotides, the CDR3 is TGCGCCAGCAGTACCGGGACTAGCGGGAGAGGGGCCGGGGAGCTGTTTTTT.

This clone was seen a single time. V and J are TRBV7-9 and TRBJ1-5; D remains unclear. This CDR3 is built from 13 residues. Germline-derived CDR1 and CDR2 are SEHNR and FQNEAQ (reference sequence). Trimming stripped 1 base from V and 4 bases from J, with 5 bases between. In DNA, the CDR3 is TGTGCCAGCAGCTTAGATCCTAATCAGCCCCAGCATTTT. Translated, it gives CASSLDPNQPQHF.

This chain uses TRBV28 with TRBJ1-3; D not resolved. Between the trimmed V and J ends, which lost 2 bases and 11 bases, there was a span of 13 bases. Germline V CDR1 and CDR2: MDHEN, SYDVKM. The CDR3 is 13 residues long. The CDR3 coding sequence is TGTGCCAGCAGTTTAGAAGGAAATCAGGCCATATATTTT. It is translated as CASSLEGNQAIYF.

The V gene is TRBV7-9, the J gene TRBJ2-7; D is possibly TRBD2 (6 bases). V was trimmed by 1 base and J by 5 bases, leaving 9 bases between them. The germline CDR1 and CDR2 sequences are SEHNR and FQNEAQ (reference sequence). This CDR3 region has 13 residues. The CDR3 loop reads CASSLEWGDEQYF. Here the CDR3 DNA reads TGTGCCAGCAGCTTAGAATGGGGGGACGAGCAGTACTTC.

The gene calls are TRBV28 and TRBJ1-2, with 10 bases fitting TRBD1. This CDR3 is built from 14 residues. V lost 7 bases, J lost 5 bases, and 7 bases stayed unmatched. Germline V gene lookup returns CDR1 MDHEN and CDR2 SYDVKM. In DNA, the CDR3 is TGTGCCAGCATTCCGGGACAGGGGTTATATGGCTACACCTTC. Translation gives CASIPGQGLYGYTF.

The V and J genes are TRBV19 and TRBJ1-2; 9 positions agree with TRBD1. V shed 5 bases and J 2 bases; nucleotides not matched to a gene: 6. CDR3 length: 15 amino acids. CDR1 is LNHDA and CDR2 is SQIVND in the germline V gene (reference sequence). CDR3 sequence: CASSPRTGANYGYTF. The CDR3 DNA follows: TGTGCCAGTAGTCCGAGGACAGGGGCGAACTATGGCTACACCTTC.

The CDR3 DNA reads TGTGCCAGCAGCTTGGCAACTAGCGGGAGTGGGGATACGCAGTATTTT. It yields the protein CASSLATSGSGDTQYF. The rearrangement uses TRBV5-4 and TRBJ2-3, with 11 bases fitting TRBD2. The V segment lost 0 bases and the J segment 6 bases; nucleotides outside the gene matches: 6. CDR3 size: 16 residues. Germline assignment: CDR1 SGHNT and CDR2 YYREEE (reference sequence). Variable domain in full (rest from reference TRBV5-4 and TRBJ2-3): ETGVTQSPTHLIKTRGQQVTLRCSSQSGHNTVSWYQQALGQGPQFIFQYYREEENGRGNFPPRFSGLQFPNYSSELNVNALELDDSALYLCASSLATSGSGDTQYFGPGTRLTVL.

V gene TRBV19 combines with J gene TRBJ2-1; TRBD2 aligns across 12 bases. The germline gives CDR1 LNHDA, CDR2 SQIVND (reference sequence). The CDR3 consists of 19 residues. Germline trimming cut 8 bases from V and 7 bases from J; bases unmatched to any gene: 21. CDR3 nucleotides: TGTGCCAGTCGATGGTTGGGACAAGGGGGACTAGCGGGTCCTAATGAGCAGTTCTTC. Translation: CASRWLGQGGLAGPNEQFF.

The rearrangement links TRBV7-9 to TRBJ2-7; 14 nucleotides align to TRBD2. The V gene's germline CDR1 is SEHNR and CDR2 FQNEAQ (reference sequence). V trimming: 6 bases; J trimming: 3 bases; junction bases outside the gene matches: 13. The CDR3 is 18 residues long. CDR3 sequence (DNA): TGTGCCAGCAGTCCGGGACTAGCGGGAGTTGCCCACGTCTACGAGCAGTACTTC. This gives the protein CASSPGLAGVAHVYEQYF.

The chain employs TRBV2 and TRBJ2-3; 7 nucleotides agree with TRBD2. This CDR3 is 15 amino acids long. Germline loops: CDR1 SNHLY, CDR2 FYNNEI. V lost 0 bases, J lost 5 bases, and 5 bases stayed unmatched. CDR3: CASSEAAGFEDTQYF. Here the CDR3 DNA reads TGTGCCAGCAGTGAAGCAGCGGGATTTGAAGATACGCAGTATTTT.

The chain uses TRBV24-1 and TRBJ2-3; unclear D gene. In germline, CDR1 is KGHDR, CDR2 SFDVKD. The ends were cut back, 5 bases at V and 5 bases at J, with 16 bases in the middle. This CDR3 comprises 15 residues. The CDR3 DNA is TGTGCCACCAGTGTTTCTAACCCTTTACTAGATACGCAGTATTTT. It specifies CATSVSNPLLDTQYF.

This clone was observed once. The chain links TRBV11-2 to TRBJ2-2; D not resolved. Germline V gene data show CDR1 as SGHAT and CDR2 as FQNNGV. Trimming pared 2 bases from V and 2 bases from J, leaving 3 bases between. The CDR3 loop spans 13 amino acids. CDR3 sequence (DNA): TGTGCCAGCAGCTTACAAAACACCGGGGAGCTGTTTTTT. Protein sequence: CASSLQNTGELFF.